The 13 T cell receptor beta chains presented below share a single source sample, sequenced in a study of blood T cell repertoires in COVID-19. Using immunoSEQ multiplex PCR, the repertoire was profiled, and TCRdb retains in-frame clones only, with some absent. The profile shows some 100,000 clones, roughly 88% of them singletons. Material: peripheral blood. These receptors were obtained from a woman aged 60-75 years with acute or convalescent COVID-19.

The CDR3 is CASSFLGATNEKLFF. In DNA, the CDR3 is TGCGCCAGCAGCTTCCTTGGAGCAACTAATGAAAAACTGTTTTTT. The chain has TRBV5-1 and TRBJ1-4; D not resolved. The CDR3 contains 15 residues. Per germline, CDR1 SGHRS and CDR2 YFSETQ. Trimming removed 2 bases at V and 0 bases at J, with 8 bases between.

The chain has TRBV5-4 and TRBJ1-1; D possibly corresponds to TRBD1 (5 bases). CDR3 length: 15 residues. In germline, CDR1 is SGHNT, CDR2 YYREEE (reference sequence). V gave up 5 bases and J gave up 0 bases, with 14 bases separating them. The CDR3 nucleotides are TGTGCCAGCAGTGGTGGGGCCCCAATGAACACTGAAGCTTTCTTT. This sequence encodes CASSGGAPMNTEAFF.

CDR3 protein: CASSTTGKLNQPQHF. The CDR3 DNA is TGTGCCAGTAGTACGACAGGGAAACTCAATCAGCCCCAGCATTTT. The chain links TRBV19 to TRBJ1-5; 7 bases are a match to TRBD1. This CDR3 contains 15 residues. Germline V gene data show CDR1 as LNHDA and CDR2 as SQIVND (reference sequence). The junction had 6 bases not matched to a gene; V was cut back by 4 bases and J by 3 bases.

This clone was recorded only once. This chain connects TRBV4-1 to TRBJ1-4, with D possibly TRBD1 on 5 matching bases. The CDR3 is 16 amino acids. Germline V gene lookup returns CDR1 MGHRA and CDR2 YSYEKL. The V end was cut by 3 bases, the J end by 6 bases, with 17 bases between. The CDR3 nucleotides read TGCGCCAGCAGCCATCCAACGGGCAGGGCGGATGAAAAACTGTTTTTT. This sequence encodes CASSHPTGRADEKLFF.

J is TRBJ1-5 and V is TRBV6-6; 9 bases agree with TRBD1. J was trimmed by 3 bases and V by 6 bases; bases with no gene match: 6. The CDR3 contains 15 residues. Germline V CDR1 and CDR2: MNHNY, SVGAGI (reference sequence). The CDR3 nucleotides read TGTGCCAGCAGGGGTGGACAGGGGTTCAATCAGCCCCAGCATTTT. Amino acids: CASRGGQGFNQPQHF.

V and J are TRBV5-6 and TRBJ2-2; D perhaps matches TRBD2 (6 bases). The CDR3 spans 16 residues. Germline-derived CDR1 and CDR2 are SGHDT and YYEEEE. Trimming removed 6 bases from V and 0 bases from J, with 15 bases in between. This CDR3 reads CASIHWAGSNTGELFF. In DNA form, the CDR3 reads TGTGCCAGCATCCACTGGGCGGGGTCGAACACCGGGGAGCTGTTTTTT.

This rearrangement joins TRBV5-1 to TRBJ2-6, with no clear D. The V and J ends lost 4 bases and 2 bases respectively, with 7 bases between them. The CDR3 consists of 14 residues. Germline V gene data show CDR1 as SGHRS and CDR2 as YFSETQ. The CDR3 region is CASSPSPGANVLTF. Here the CDR3 DNA reads TGCGCCAGCAGCCCGTCTCCTGGGGCCAACGTCCTGACTTTC.

The rearrangement joins TRBV7-2 to TRBJ2-1, with 10 positions matching TRBD2. The CDR3 loop spans 15 amino acids. Trimming cost V 6 bases and J 4 bases; bases outside gene matches: 6. In germline, CDR1 is SGHTA, CDR2 FQGNSA. Written as DNA, the CDR3 is TGTGCCAGCAGGGGCCCGGGACTAGCGTACAATGAGCAGTTCTTC. This translates into CASRGPGLAYNEQFF.

The gene calls are TRBV5-6 and TRBJ2-1; D might be TRBD2 (5 bases). CDR1 and CDR2 (germline): SGHDT, YYEEEE. The CDR3 is 15 residues long. Trimming shortened V by 5 bases and J by 3 bases, and 15 bases separated the two germline ends. The chain's CDR3 is CASRRTSLDYNEQFF. CDR3 nucleotides: TGTGCCAGCAGAAGGACTTCTCTTGACTACAATGAGCAGTTCTTC.

The V call is TRBV2, the J call TRBJ1-2; TRBD1 matches 7 bases. V was pared by 5 bases and J by 4 bases, with 7 bases of the junction left unmatched. The germline CDR1 and CDR2 sequences are SNHLY and FYNNEI. This CDR3 region has 14 residues. DNA of the CDR3: TGTGCCAGCAGTACGCGGGACAGTGTCTATGGCTACACCTTC. It is translated as CASSTRDSVYGYTF. Full variable domain (missing parts from reference TRBV2 and TRBJ1-2): EPEVTQTPSHQVTQMGQEVILRCVPISNHLYFYWYRQILGQKVEFLVSFYNNEISEKSEIFDDQFSVERPDGSNFTLKIRSTKLEDSAMYFCASSTRDSVYGYTFGSGTRLTVV.

The J gene is TRBJ1-6, the V gene TRBV5-1, with a tentative D call TRBD1 (6 bases). V lost 0 bases to trimming and J lost 4 bases, with 11 bases between them. CDR3 size: 16 residues. Per germline, CDR1 SGHRS and CDR2 YFSETQ. CDR3 nucleotides: TGCGCCAGCAGCTTGGCCGGGACAAGATATAATTCACCCCTCCACTTT. It encodes CASSLAGTRYNSPLHF.

V gene TRBV9 combines with J gene TRBJ2-3, with a tentative D call TRBD2 (6 bases). Per the germline V gene, CDR1 is SGDLS and CDR2 is YYNGEE. The CDR3 totals 13 residues. Trimming shortened V by 3 bases and J by 6 bases, and 11 bases separated the two germline ends. The CDR3 sequence: CASSAGRSDTQYF. CDR3 nucleotide sequence: TGTGCCAGCAGCGCCGGGAGATCGGATACGCAGTATTTT.

The rearrangement links TRBV19 to TRBJ1-5; a possible D gene is TRBD1 (6 bases). The CDR3 has 13 residues. CDR1 and CDR2 (germline): LNHDA, SQIVND (reference sequence). Trimming shortened V by 5 bases and J by 6 bases, and 11 bases separated the two germline ends. The CDR3 reads CASSAGGSQPQHF. The DNA for the CDR3 is TGTGCCAGTAGTGCGGGGGGCAGTCAGCCCCAGCATTTT.